This T cell receptor beta chain was sequenced for a study of blood T cell repertoires in COVID-19. CDR1 is SNHLY and CDR2 is FYNNEI in the germline V gene. The CDR3 extends over 12 amino acids. Trimming shortened V by 7 bases and J by 3 bases, and 10 bases separated the two germline ends. Clones were sequenced by immunoSEQ multiplex PCR, and TCRdb holds only the in-frame ones, with some missing. The sample includes about 190,000 clones, just under 80% of them seen just once. The gene calls are TRBV2 and TRBJ2-7; D remains unclear. The source material was peripheral blood. The origin of this receptor is a woman aged 80 or over with active or convalescent COVID-19. CDR3 protein: CASKPPGYEQYF. The CDR3 DNA is TGTGCCAGCAAGCCACCCGGCTACGAGCAGTACTTC.